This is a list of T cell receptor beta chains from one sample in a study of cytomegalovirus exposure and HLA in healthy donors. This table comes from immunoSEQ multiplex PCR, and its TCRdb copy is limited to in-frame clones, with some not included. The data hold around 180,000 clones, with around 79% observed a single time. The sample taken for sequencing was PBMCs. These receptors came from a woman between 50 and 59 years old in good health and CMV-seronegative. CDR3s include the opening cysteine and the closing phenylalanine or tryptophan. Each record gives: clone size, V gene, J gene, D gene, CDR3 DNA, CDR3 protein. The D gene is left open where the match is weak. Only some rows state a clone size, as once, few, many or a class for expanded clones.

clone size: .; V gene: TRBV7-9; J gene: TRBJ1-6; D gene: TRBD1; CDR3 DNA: TGTGCCAGCAGGAGCGACAGGGGTAATTCACCCCTCCACTTT; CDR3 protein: CASRSDRGNSPLHF
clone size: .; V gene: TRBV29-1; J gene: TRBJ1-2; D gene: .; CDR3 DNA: TGCAGCGTCACAAATGGGAGGGGGGACTATGGCTACACCTTC; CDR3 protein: CSVTNGRGDYGYTF
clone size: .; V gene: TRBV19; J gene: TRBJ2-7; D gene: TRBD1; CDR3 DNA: TGTGCCAGTACCTCCGGACAGGGGAACTCCTACGAGCAGTACTTC; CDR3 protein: CASTSGQGNSYEQYF
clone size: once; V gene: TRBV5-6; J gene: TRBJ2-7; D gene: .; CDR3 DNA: TGTGCCAGCAGCTTGGCTGGAGAGGGCTACGAGCAGTACTTC; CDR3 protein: CASSLAGEGYEQYF
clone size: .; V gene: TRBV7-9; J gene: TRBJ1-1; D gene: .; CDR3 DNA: TGTGCCAGCAGCCCCTTGGGGCAGCTGAACACTGAAGCTTTCTTT; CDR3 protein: CASSPLGQLNTEAFF
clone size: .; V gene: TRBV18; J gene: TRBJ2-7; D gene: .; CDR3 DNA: TGTGCCAGCTCACATCCGGAGCCTACCTACGAGCAGTACTTC; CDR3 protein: CASSHPEPTYEQYF
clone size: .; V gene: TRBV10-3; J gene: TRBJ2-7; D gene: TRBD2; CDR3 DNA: TGTGCCATCGCGGGGGGGGGCCTCTCCTACGAGCAGTACTTC; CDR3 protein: CAIAGGGLSYEQYF
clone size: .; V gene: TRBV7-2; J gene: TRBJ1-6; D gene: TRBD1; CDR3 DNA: TGTGCCAGCAGCTCGAACCGGGACAGGGTTTCACCCCTCCACTTT; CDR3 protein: CASSSNRDRVSPLHF
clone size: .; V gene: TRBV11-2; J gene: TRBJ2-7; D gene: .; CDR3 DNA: TGTGCCAGCAGCTTAGGAGGTCGAGTCGACGAGCAGTACTTC; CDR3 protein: CASSLGGRVDEQYF
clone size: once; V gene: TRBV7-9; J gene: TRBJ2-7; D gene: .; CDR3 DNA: TGTTCCAGCAGCTTTCTGGACAACTACGAGCAGTACTTC; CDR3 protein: CSSSFLDNYEQYF
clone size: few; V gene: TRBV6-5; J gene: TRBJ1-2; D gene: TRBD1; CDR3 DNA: TGTGCCAGCAGTTACGCCGGGACAGGGGGTGGCTACACCTTC; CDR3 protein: CASSYAGTGGGYTF
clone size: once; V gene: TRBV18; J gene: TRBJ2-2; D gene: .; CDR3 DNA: TGTGCCAGCTCAGAGCGGAACACCGGGGAGCTGTTTTTT; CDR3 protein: CASSERNTGELFF
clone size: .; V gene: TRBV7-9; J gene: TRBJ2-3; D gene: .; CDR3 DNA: TGTGCCAGCAGCCCGCGGAGGCGCAGTAGCACAGATACGCAGTATTTT; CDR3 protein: CASSPRRRSSTDTQYF
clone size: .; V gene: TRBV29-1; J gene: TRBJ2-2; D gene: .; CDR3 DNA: TGCAGCGTTGAGGCCGGGACAAACACCGGGGAGCTGTTTTTT; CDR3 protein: CSVEAGTNTGELFF
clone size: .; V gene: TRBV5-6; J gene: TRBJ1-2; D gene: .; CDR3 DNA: TGTGCCAGCTGGTTACGGGGGGCCTTCCCCTCTAACTATGGCTACACCTTC; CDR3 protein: CASWLRGAFPSNYGYTF
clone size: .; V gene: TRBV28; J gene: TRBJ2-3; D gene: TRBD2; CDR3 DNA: TGTGCCAGCACGAGCGGGGGGAAGGGGTTTACAGATACGCAGTATTTT; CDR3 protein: CASTSGGKGFTDTQYF
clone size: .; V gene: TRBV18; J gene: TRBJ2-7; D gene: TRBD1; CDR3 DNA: TGTGCCAGCTCACCCCAGGGACAGGGGCCCTACGAGCAGTACTTC; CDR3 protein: CASSPQGQGPYEQYF
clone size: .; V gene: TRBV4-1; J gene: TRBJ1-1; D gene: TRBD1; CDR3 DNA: TGCGCCAGCAGCCAAGATAGAGCTAGGACAGGGACCTTGAACACTGAAGCTTTCTTT; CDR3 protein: CASSQDRARTGTLNTEAFF
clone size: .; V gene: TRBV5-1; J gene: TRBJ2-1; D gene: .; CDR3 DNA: TGCGCCAGCAGCTTAATCGGGGAATCGTACAATGAGCAGTTCTTC; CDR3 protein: CASSLIGESYNEQFF
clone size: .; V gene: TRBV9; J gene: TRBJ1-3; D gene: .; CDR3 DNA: TGTGCCAGCAGCTTAGACCCGGGACTTTTGGGAAACACCATATATTTT; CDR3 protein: CASSLDPGLLGNTIYF
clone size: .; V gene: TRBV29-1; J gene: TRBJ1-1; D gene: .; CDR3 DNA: TGCAGCGCATGGGGGGGGATCGCTGAAGCTTTCTTT; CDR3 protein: CSAWGGIAEAFF
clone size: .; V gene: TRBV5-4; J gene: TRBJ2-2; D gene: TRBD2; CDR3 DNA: TGTGCCAGCAGCTTGGGAGCCCCCGGGGGGGCCGGCACCGGGGAGCTGTTTTTT; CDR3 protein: CASSLGAPGGAGTGELFF
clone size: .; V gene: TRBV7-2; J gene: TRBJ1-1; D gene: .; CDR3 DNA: TGTGCCAGCAGGTACCGGGACTTCAACACTGAAGCTTTCTTT; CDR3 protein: CASRYRDFNTEAFF
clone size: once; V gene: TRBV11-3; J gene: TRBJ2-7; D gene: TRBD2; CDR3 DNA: TGTGCCAGCAGCTTTAACCGGGGGGGCGAGCAGTACTTC; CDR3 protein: CASSFNRGGEQYF
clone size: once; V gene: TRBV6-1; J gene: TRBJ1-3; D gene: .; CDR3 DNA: TGTGCCAGCAGTGAACAGCGAATCTCCGGAAACACCATATATTTT; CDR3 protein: CASSEQRISGNTIYF
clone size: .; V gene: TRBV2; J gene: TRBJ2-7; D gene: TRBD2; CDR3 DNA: TGTGCCAGCTTCGAATGGGGCGGGGGGGACACCTACGAGCAGTACTTC; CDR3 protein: CASFEWGGGDTYEQYF
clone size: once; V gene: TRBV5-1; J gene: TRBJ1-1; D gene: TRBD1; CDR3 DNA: TGCGCCAGCAGCCCACCCCTCCAGGGGGTGAACACTGAAGCTTTCTTT; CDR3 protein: CASSPPLQGVNTEAFF
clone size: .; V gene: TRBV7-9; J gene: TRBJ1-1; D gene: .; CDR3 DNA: TGTGCCAGCAGCGCCCTGACAGGCGGTGGCACTGAAGCTTTCTTT; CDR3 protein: CASSALTGGGTEAFF
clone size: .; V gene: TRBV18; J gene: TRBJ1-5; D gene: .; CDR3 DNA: TGTGCCAGCTCACCCGGTCGGGACAATCGCAATCAGCCCCAGCATTTT; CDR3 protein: CASSPGRDNRNQPQHF
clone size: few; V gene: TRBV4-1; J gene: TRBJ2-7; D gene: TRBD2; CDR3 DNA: TGCGCCAGCAGCCAAGAAGGTAGAATAGCGGGAGTCACGTACTTC; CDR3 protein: CASSQEGRIAGVTYF
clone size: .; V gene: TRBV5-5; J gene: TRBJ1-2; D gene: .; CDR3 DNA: TGTGCCAGCAGCTTGAGCAACTATGGCTACACCTTC; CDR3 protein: CASSLSNYGYTF
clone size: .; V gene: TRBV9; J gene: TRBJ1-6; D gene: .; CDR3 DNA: TGTGCCAGCAGCGTAGCTGGGCAGACCCTTAATTCACCCCTCCACTTT; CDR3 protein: CASSVAGQTLNSPLHF
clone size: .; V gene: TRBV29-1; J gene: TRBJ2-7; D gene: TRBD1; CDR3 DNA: TGCAGCGTTGCCGGGACAGGGTCACCCTACGAGCAGTACTTC; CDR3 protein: CSVAGTGSPYEQYF
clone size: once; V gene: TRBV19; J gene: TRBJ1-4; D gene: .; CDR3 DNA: TGTGCCAGTAGTGGCCGCTGGGGAGGAACAACTAATGAAAAACTGTTTTTT; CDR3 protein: CASSGRWGGTTNEKLFF
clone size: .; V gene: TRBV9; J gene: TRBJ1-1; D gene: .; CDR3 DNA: TGTGCCAGCAGCCCCAGCCTGGGTAACAGGGCTTTCTTT; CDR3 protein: CASSPSLGNRAFF
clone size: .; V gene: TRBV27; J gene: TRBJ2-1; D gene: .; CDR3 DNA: TGTGCCAGCAGTTCCCTCACAGGTAGCTCCTACCATGAGCAGTTCTTC; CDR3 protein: CASSSLTGSSYHEQFF
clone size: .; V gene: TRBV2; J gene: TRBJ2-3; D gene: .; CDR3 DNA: TGTGCCAGCAAGACAGGTCGGAGCACAGATACGCAGTATTTT; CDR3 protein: CASKTGRSTDTQYF
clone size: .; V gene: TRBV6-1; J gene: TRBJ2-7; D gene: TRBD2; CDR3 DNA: TGTGCCAGCAGTAAACTAGCGGGAGTTAAGGGGCAGTACTTC; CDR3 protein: CASSKLAGVKGQYF
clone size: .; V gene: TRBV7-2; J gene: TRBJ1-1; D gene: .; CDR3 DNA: TGTGCCAGCAGCTTAAATGGGGGCTTTTTCTTT; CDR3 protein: CASSLNGGFFF
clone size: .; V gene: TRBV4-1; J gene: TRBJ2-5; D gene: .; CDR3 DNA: TGCGCCAGCAGCCAAGTGGGCAGCCAAGAGACCCAGTACTTC; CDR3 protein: CASSQVGSQETQYF
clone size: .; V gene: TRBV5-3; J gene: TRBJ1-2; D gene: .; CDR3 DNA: TGTGCCAGAAAACAGGGCATGTTACTCTATGGCTACACCTTC; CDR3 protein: CARKQGMLLYGYTF
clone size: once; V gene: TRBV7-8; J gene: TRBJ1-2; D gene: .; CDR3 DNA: TGTGCCAGCAGCTCGACTGGTGACAGAAGCGCAAACTATGGCTACACCTTC; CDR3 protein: CASSSTGDRSANYGYTF
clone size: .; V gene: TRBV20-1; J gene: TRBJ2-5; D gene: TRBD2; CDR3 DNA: TGCAGTCCGGGGGGCCAGTACTTC; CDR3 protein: CSPGGQYF
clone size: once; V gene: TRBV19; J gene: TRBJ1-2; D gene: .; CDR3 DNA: TGTGCCAGTAGTCTTCTCGAGGGCTACACCTTC; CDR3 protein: CASSLLEGYTF
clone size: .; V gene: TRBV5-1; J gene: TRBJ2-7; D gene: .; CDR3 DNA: TGCGCCAGCAATAGGGGAGGTATCTCCTACGAGCAGTACTTC; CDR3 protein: CASNRGGISYEQYF
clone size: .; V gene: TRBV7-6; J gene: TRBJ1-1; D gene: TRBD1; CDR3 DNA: TGTGCCAGCAGCTTAGCGGTACAGGGGGGGACTGAAGCTTTCTTT; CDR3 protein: CASSLAVQGGTEAFF
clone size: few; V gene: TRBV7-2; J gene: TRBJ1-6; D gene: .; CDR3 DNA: TGTGCCAGCAGATTGACGGGGAGCTCCTATAATTCACCCCTCCACTTT; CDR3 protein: CASRLTGSSYNSPLHF
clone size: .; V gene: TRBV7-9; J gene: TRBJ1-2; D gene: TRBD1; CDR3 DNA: TGTGCCAGCAGCGACGGACAGGGGGTCTATGGCTACACCTTC; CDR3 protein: CASSDGQGVYGYTF
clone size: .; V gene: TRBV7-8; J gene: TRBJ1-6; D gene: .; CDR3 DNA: TGTGCCAGCACCTTACTCGTGGGGACAATGGGTTCACCCCTCCACTTT; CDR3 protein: CASTLLVGTMGSPLHF
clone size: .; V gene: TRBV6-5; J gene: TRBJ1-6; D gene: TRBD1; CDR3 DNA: TGTGCCAGCAGTTGGACAGGAGACTATAATTCACCCCTCCACTTT; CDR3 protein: CASSWTGDYNSPLHF
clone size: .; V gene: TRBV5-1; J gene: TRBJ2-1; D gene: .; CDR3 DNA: TGCGCCAGCAAGACTGCCAGCTCCTACAATGAGCAGTTCTTC; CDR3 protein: CASKTASSYNEQFF
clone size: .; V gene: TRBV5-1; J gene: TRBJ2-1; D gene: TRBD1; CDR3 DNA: TGCGCCAGCAGCGGCGGGACAGGGAACTACAATGAGCAGTTCTTC; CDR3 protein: CASSGGTGNYNEQFF
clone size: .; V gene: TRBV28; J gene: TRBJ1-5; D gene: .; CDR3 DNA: TGTGCCAGCAGTACGCACCAGGGGAGCAATCAGCCCCAGCATTTT; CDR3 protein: CASSTHQGSNQPQHF
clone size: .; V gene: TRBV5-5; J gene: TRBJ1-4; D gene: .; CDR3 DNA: TGTGCCAGCAGCTTTGGACTACACGAAAAACTGTTTTTT; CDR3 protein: CASSFGLHEKLFF
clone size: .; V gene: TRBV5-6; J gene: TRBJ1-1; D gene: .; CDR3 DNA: TGTGCCAGCAGCGGCGTGACTAGGGAAGCTTTCTTT; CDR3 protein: CASSGVTREAFF
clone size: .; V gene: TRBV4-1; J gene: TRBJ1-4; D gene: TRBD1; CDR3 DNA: TGCGCCAGCAGCCAAGATTCGACAGGGAGAAGTGAAAAACTGTTTTTT; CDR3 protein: CASSQDSTGRSEKLFF
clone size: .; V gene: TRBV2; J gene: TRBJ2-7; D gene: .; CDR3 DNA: TGTGCCAGCAGTTCTCGGCCATTCGGGGAGCAGTACTTC; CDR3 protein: CASSSRPFGEQYF
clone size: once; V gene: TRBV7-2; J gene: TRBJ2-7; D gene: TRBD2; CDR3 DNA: TGTGCCAGCAGCTTACTAGCGGTAGACTACGAGCAGTACTTC; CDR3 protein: CASSLLAVDYEQYF
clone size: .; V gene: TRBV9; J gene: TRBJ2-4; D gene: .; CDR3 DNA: TGTGCCAGCAGCGAGGGGGTCAAGGACATTCAGTACTTC; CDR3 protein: CASSEGVKDIQYF
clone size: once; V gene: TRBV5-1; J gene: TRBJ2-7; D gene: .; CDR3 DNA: TGCGTCAGCAGCGCGGGGACTGACCACGAGCAGTACTTC; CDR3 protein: CVSSAGTDHEQYF